Listed below are T cell receptor beta chains from one sample, sequenced in a study of cytomegalovirus exposure and HLA in healthy donors. Sequencing used immunoSEQ multiplex PCR; TCRdb keeps in-frame clones, though not all of them. This sample has about 99,000 clones, with 10% found just once. The sample taken for sequencing was PBMCs. All receptors derive from a man aged 35-49 years in good health and CMV-seropositive. Each CDR3 is given with its conserved first and last residue. The D gene is left open where the match is weak. Some rows mark clone size as missing; the rest say once, few, many or name a class of expanded clone.

d_call j_call clone_size v_call cdr3_nt cdr3_aa
- TRBJ1-1 - TRBV28 TGTGCCAGCACCGAGGTCCTGAACACTGAAGCTTTCTTT CASTEVLNTEAFF
- TRBJ2-5 - TRBV5-1 TGCGCCAGCAGCTCCACAGGGCAGCAAGAGACCCAGTACTTC CASSSTGQQETQYF
- TRBJ1-4 - TRBV7-9 TGTGCCAGCAGCCCCTCGGTTGGTAATGAAAAACTGTTTTTT CASSPSVGNEKLFF
- TRBJ2-7 few TRBV30 TGTGCCTGGAGTGTACTGAGTCTACAGTACTTC CAWSVLSLQYF
- TRBJ2-1 - TRBV9 TGTGCCAGCAGCGTAGAGGTGGGAGACTACAATGAGCAGTTCTTC CASSVEVGDYNEQFF
- TRBJ2-7 - TRBV4-1 TGCGCCAGCAGCCAGTTAGACAGCCACGAGCAGTACTTC CASSQLDSHEQYF
TRBD1 TRBJ2-1 - TRBV5-4 TGTGCCAGCAGCTGGGGACAGGGGTTGGGTAATGAGCAGTTCTTC CASSWGQGLGNEQFF
TRBD2 TRBJ2-5 - TRBV6-6 TGTGCCAGCAGTTACGGAGATAATAGCGGGAGTGAGACCCAGTACTTC CASSYGDNSGSETQYF
- TRBJ1-5 - TRBV18 TGTGCCAGCTCACCAAAGCAGGGGAGTCAGCCCCAGCATTTT CASSPKQGSQPQHF
- TRBJ2-7 - TRBV11-1 TGTGCCAGCAGCCCGACGACAGGACCCTCCTACGAGCAGTACTTC CASSPTTGPSYEQYF
TRBD2 TRBJ2-4 few TRBV4-1 TGCGCCAGCAGCCAAGTGGCTAGCGGGCTGCTAGCCAAAAACATTCAGTACTTC CASSQVASGLLAKNIQYF
- TRBJ2-1 few TRBV2 TGTGCCATCCCCCTCTACAATGAGCAGTTCTTC CAIPLYNEQFF
- TRBJ1-1 few TRBV5-6 TGTGCCAGCAGCCTTCAGCGTGAAGCTTTCTTT CASSLQREAFF
- TRBJ1-5 - TRBV7-9 TGTGCCAGCAGCTTATTCCGGGGAGGTGGTCAGCCCCAGCATTTT CASSLFRGGGQPQHF
TRBD1 TRBJ2-5 - TRBV18 TGTGCCAGCTCACCTGGACAGGGGGAAGAGACCCAGTACTTC CASSPGQGEETQYF